This T cell receptor (beta chain) was retrieved from a study of cytomegalovirus exposure and HLA in healthy donors. Study in general: The 120 validation repertoires and the approximately 640 first-cohort repertoires shared a platform, a later analysis reported.

V dropped 7 bases and J dropped 3; count of bases not matched to a gene: 5. The CDR3 spans 15 residues. Germline loops: CDR1 LNHDA, CDR2 SQIVND (reference sequence). The repertoire was sequenced with immunoSEQ multiplex PCR; TCRdb's copy has only in-frame clones and lacks some. The table records tens of thousands of clones, around nine tenths of them present only once. Study findings and constraints: Many donors carried some public TCRs, although rarity characterized most TCR sequences. Subsequent analysis revealed that first-cohort TCR clusters tended to co-occur in the roughly 120 validation repertoires.

With regard to this clone: The antigen is undetermined.

The rearrangement joins TRBV19 to TRBJ2-1, with TRBD2 matching 11 bases. The sequenced material came from PBMCs. The receptor was isolated from a woman younger than 35 in good health and CMV-seropositive. DNA of the CDR3: TGTGCCAGTAAGGGACTAGCGGCCCTCTACAATGAGCAGTTCTTC. Translation gives CASKGLAALYNEQFF. The full variable domain, rest sourced from reference TRBV19 and TRBJ2-1, is DGGITQSPKYLFRKEGQNVTLSCEQNLNHDAMYWYRQDPGQGLRLIYYSQIVNDFQKGDIAEGYSVSREKKESFPLTVTSAQKNPTAFYLCASKGLAALYNEQFFGPGTRLTVL.